Listed below are T cell receptor beta chains from one sample, sequenced in a study of shared clonotypes between healthy human individuals. The protocol was immunoSEQ multiplex PCR, while the TCRdb copy is restricted to in-frame clones and leaves out a portion. This sample has roughly 660,000 clones; 90% occur once, and the top ten carry around a third. Input material: memory CD8+ T cells from PBMCs. The source of these receptors is a man aged 18 to 29 in good health. Some clones in this sample may be carry-over from other donors' samples. CDR3s include the opening cysteine and the closing phenylalanine or tryptophan. The order of the fields is D gene, CDR3 length, J gene, V gene, clone size, CDR3 protein, CDR3 DNA. The D gene is left open where the match is weak. Clone size is given for some rows only: seen once, a few or many times, or a class if the clone is expanded.

d_call: -; cdr3_length: 12; j_call: TRBJ1-6; v_call: TRBV28; clone_size: -; cdr3_aa: CASRDPNSPLHF; cdr3_nt: TGTGCCAGTAGGGATCCTAATTCACCCCTCCACTTT
d_call: -; cdr3_length: 17; j_call: TRBJ2-1; v_call: TRBV14; clone_size: once; cdr3_aa: CASSQVLISGWDNEQFF; cdr3_nt: TGTGCCAGCAGCCAAGTCCTTATTAGCGGCTGGGACAATGAGCAGTTCTTC
d_call: -; cdr3_length: 15; j_call: TRBJ1-4; v_call: TRBV7-2; clone_size: -; cdr3_aa: CASSYSAGTNEKLFF; cdr3_nt: TGTGCCAGCAGTTATAGTGCCGGGACTAATGAAAAACTGTTTTTT
d_call: -; cdr3_length: 12; j_call: TRBJ1-6; v_call: TRBV29-1; clone_size: -; cdr3_aa: CSVGGYNSPLHF; cdr3_nt: TGCAGCGTTGGAGGGTATAATTCACCCCTCCACTTT
d_call: TRBD1; cdr3_length: 15; j_call: TRBJ2-2; v_call: TRBV5-1; clone_size: -; cdr3_aa: CASSAPRTGAGELFF; cdr3_nt: TGCGCCAGCAGCGCACCACGGACAGGGGCCGGGGAGCTGTTTTTT
d_call: TRBD1; cdr3_length: 16; j_call: TRBJ2-1; v_call: TRBV11-2; clone_size: once; cdr3_aa: CASSWGQGVSYNEQFF; cdr3_nt: TGTGCCAGCAGCTGGGGACAGGGTGTTTCATACAATGAGCAGTTCTTC
d_call: TRBD1; cdr3_length: 14; j_call: TRBJ2-7; v_call: TRBV27; clone_size: -; cdr3_aa: CASSRQGVGYEQYF; cdr3_nt: TGTGCCAGCAGTCGACAGGGGGTAGGATACGAGCAGTACTTC
d_call: -; cdr3_length: 16; j_call: TRBJ2-7; v_call: TRBV5-4; clone_size: -; cdr3_aa: CASSLAGQGGGYEQYF; cdr3_nt: TGTGCCAGCAGCTTGGCCGGACAGGGCGGGGGGTACGAGCAGTACTTC
d_call: TRBD2; cdr3_length: 14; j_call: TRBJ2-7; v_call: TRBV4-1; clone_size: -; cdr3_aa: CASSRLAGSYEQYF; cdr3_nt: TGCGCCAGCAGCCGACTAGCGGGGAGCTACGAGCAGTACTTC
d_call: -; cdr3_length: 15; j_call: TRBJ2-7; v_call: TRBV5-4; clone_size: -; cdr3_aa: CASSPPGGAPYEQYF; cdr3_nt: TGTGCCAGCAGCCCGCCCGGCGGCGCACCGTACGAGCAGTACTTC
d_call: -; cdr3_length: 11; j_call: TRBJ1-2; v_call: TRBV19; clone_size: -; cdr3_aa: CASSAGVGYTF; cdr3_nt: TGTGCCAGTAGTGCGGGGGTTGGCTACACCTTC
d_call: -; cdr3_length: 14; j_call: TRBJ1-1; v_call: TRBV6-1; clone_size: -; cdr3_aa: CASNHPGMNTEAFF; cdr3_nt: TGTGCCAGCAACCACCCAGGGATGAACACTGAAGCTTTCTTT
d_call: -; cdr3_length: 13; j_call: TRBJ2-5; v_call: TRBV5-1; clone_size: -; cdr3_aa: CASSSTGQGTQYF; cdr3_nt: TGCGCCAGCAGCTCTACAGGGCAGGGGACCCAGTACTTC
d_call: -; cdr3_length: 15; j_call: TRBJ2-3; v_call: TRBV7-9; clone_size: -; cdr3_aa: CASSTRLVGTDTQYF; cdr3_nt: TGTGCCAGCAGTACCCGACTAGTCGGCACAGATACGCAGTATTTT
d_call: TRBD2; cdr3_length: 15; j_call: TRBJ2-5; v_call: TRBV28; clone_size: once; cdr3_aa: CASSLAGGLQETQYF; cdr3_nt: TGTGCCAGCAGTTTGGCGGGAGGACTCCAAGAGACCCAGTACTTC
d_call: TRBD1; cdr3_length: 15; j_call: TRBJ2-3; v_call: TRBV9; clone_size: once; cdr3_aa: CASSPGQGGIDTQYF; cdr3_nt: TGTGCCAGCAGCCCGGGACAGGGGGGAATCGATACGCAGTATTTT
d_call: TRBD1; cdr3_length: 14; j_call: TRBJ2-4; v_call: TRBV5-6; clone_size: -; cdr3_aa: CASSTWTGLDIQYF; cdr3_nt: TGTGCCAGCAGCACCTGGACAGGGTTAGACATTCAGTACTTC
d_call: -; cdr3_length: 13; j_call: TRBJ2-1; v_call: TRBV4-1; clone_size: once; cdr3_aa: CASSQDRGGPEFF; cdr3_nt: TGCGCCAGCAGCCAAGATAGAGGTGGCCCGGAGTTCTTC
d_call: TRBD2; cdr3_length: 17; j_call: TRBJ2-7; v_call: TRBV7-9; clone_size: once; cdr3_aa: CASSPWTSGPLSYEQYF; cdr3_nt: TGTGCCAGCAGCCCTTGGACTAGCGGACCTTTATCCTACGAGCAGTACTTC
d_call: TRBD1; cdr3_length: 14; j_call: TRBJ2-7; v_call: TRBV7-6; clone_size: -; cdr3_aa: CASSLGGQLAEQYF; cdr3_nt: TGTGCCAGCAGCTTAGGGGGACAGCTAGCCGAGCAGTACTTC
d_call: TRBD2; cdr3_length: 14; j_call: TRBJ2-7; v_call: TRBV28; clone_size: -; cdr3_aa: CASYAAGGPYEQYF; cdr3_nt: TGTGCCAGTTATGCAGCGGGAGGACCATACGAGCAGTACTTC
d_call: -; cdr3_length: 13; j_call: TRBJ2-4; v_call: TRBV6-6; clone_size: -; cdr3_aa: CASSYSTLNIQYF; cdr3_nt: TGTGCCAGCAGTTACTCGACCCTGAACATTCAGTACTTC
d_call: -; cdr3_length: 16; j_call: TRBJ2-2; v_call: TRBV6-5; clone_size: few; cdr3_aa: CASSYSMGKNTGELFF; cdr3_nt: TGTGCCAGCAGTTACTCTATGGGGAAGAACACCGGGGAGCTGTTTTTT
d_call: TRBD2; cdr3_length: 16; j_call: TRBJ2-1; v_call: TRBV14; clone_size: -; cdr3_aa: CASSQVSGRASNEQFF; cdr3_nt: TGTGCCAGCAGCCAAGTCAGCGGGAGGGCCTCCAATGAGCAGTTCTTC
d_call: TRBD1; cdr3_length: 17; j_call: TRBJ2-7; v_call: TRBV4-3; clone_size: once; cdr3_aa: CASSQTGQGLKDHEQYF; cdr3_nt: TGCGCCAGCAGCCAGACGGGACAGGGGTTAAAGGACCACGAGCAGTACTTC
d_call: TRBD1; cdr3_length: 14; j_call: TRBJ1-2; v_call: TRBV28; clone_size: -; cdr3_aa: CASSWDSGDYGYTF; cdr3_nt: TGTGCCAGCAGTTGGGACAGTGGCGATTATGGCTACACCTTC
d_call: TRBD2; cdr3_length: 16; j_call: TRBJ2-1; v_call: TRBV9; clone_size: -; cdr3_aa: CASSVSGSGTYNEQFF; cdr3_nt: TGTGCCAGCAGCGTTAGCGGGAGTGGGACCTACAATGAGCAGTTCTTC
d_call: TRBD2; cdr3_length: 17; j_call: TRBJ2-1; v_call: TRBV9; clone_size: -; cdr3_aa: CASSVVGVVAGGNEQFF; cdr3_nt: TGTGCCAGCAGCGTTGTGGGAGTCGTAGCGGGAGGCAATGAGCAGTTCTTC
d_call: -; cdr3_length: 15; j_call: TRBJ2-7; v_call: TRBV15; clone_size: -; cdr3_aa: CATSRGPGDGYEQYF; cdr3_nt: TGTGCCACCAGCAGAGGTCCAGGGGATGGGTACGAGCAGTACTTC
d_call: TRBD2; cdr3_length: 15; j_call: TRBJ2-7; v_call: TRBV27; clone_size: -; cdr3_aa: CASRPRLAGGLEQYF; cdr3_nt: TGTGCCAGCAGACCGAGACTAGCGGGAGGGCTTGAGCAGTACTTC
d_call: TRBD2; cdr3_length: 14; j_call: TRBJ2-1; v_call: TRBV27; clone_size: -; cdr3_aa: CASVGGGYYNEQFF; cdr3_nt: TGTGCCAGCGTCGGGGGGGGATACTACAATGAGCAGTTCTTC
d_call: -; cdr3_length: 14; j_call: TRBJ1-4; v_call: TRBV13; clone_size: -; cdr3_aa: CASSSGATNEKLFF; cdr3_nt: TGTGCCAGCAGCTCAGGGGCAACTAATGAAAAACTGTTTTTT
d_call: -; cdr3_length: 17; j_call: TRBJ2-6; v_call: TRBV7-9; clone_size: -; cdr3_aa: CASSVEQGPGGANVLTF; cdr3_nt: TGTGCCAGCAGCGTAGAACAGGGCCCCGGCGGGGCCAACGTCCTGACTTTC
d_call: -; cdr3_length: 12; j_call: TRBJ2-7; v_call: TRBV27; clone_size: -; cdr3_aa: CASSPQGYEQYF; cdr3_nt: TGTGCCAGCAGTCCTCAGGGCTACGAGCAGTACTTC
d_call: TRBD2; cdr3_length: 19; j_call: TRBJ2-7; v_call: TRBV18; clone_size: -; cdr3_aa: CASSPQGLAGLRLGYEQYF; cdr3_nt: TGTGCCAGCTCACCCCAGGGACTAGCGGGACTAAGGCTAGGCTACGAGCAGTACTTC
d_call: -; cdr3_length: 17; j_call: TRBJ2-2; v_call: TRBV4-2; clone_size: -; cdr3_aa: CASSQDWSGRITGELFF; cdr3_nt: TGTGCCAGCAGCCAAGATTGGTCCGGGCGGATCACCGGGGAGCTGTTTTTT
d_call: TRBD1; cdr3_length: 15; j_call: TRBJ1-4; v_call: TRBV27; clone_size: -; cdr3_aa: CASSFGAGGNEKLFF; cdr3_nt: TGTGCCAGCAGTTTCGGGGCAGGGGGTAATGAAAAACTGTTTTTT
d_call: TRBD1; cdr3_length: 18; j_call: TRBJ1-2; v_call: TRBV9; clone_size: -; cdr3_aa: CASASQGQGSFPYYGYTF; cdr3_nt: TGTGCCAGCGCCTCACAGGGACAGGGGAGCTTTCCGTACTATGGCTACACCTTC
d_call: TRBD1; cdr3_length: 18; j_call: TRBJ1-5; v_call: TRBV4-1; clone_size: -; cdr3_aa: CASSQRAGDRGVFQPQHF; cdr3_nt: TGCGCCAGCAGCCAACGGGCAGGCGACAGGGGGGTTTTTCAGCCCCAGCATTTT
d_call: TRBD1; cdr3_length: 15; j_call: TRBJ2-7; v_call: TRBV10-3; clone_size: -; cdr3_aa: CASSSLGQGSYEQYF; cdr3_nt: TGTGCCAGCAGTTCCCTGGGACAGGGTTCCTACGAGCAGTACTTC
d_call: -; cdr3_length: 13; j_call: TRBJ2-7; v_call: TRBV5-1; clone_size: -; cdr3_aa: CASSHGTYYEQYF; cdr3_nt: TGCGCCAGCAGCCACGGGACTTACTACGAGCAGTACTTC
d_call: -; cdr3_length: 14; j_call: TRBJ1-4; v_call: TRBV19; clone_size: -; cdr3_aa: CASSLRRGGEKLFF; cdr3_nt: TGTGCCAGTAGTCTCCGACGCGGGGGTGAAAAACTGTTTTTT
d_call: -; cdr3_length: 12; j_call: TRBJ2-5; v_call: TRBV30; clone_size: -; cdr3_aa: CAWSEGGETQYF; cdr3_nt: TGTGCCTGGAGTGAGGGGGGAGAGACCCAGTACTTC
d_call: TRBD1; cdr3_length: 14; j_call: TRBJ2-5; v_call: TRBV4-3; clone_size: -; cdr3_aa: CASSQTDRGETQYF; cdr3_nt: TGCGCCAGCAGCCAAACCGACAGGGGAGAGACCCAGTACTTC
d_call: TRBD2; cdr3_length: 16; j_call: TRBJ2-1; v_call: TRBV7-3; clone_size: -; cdr3_aa: CASSSTERGPNNEQFF; cdr3_nt: TGTGCCAGCAGCTCCACCGAGCGGGGGCCGAACAATGAGCAGTTCTTC
d_call: TRBD2; cdr3_length: 15; j_call: TRBJ2-1; v_call: TRBV6-5; clone_size: -; cdr3_aa: CASSPTSGDYNEQFF; cdr3_nt: TGTGCCAGCAGCCCCACTAGCGGGGATTACAATGAGCAGTTCTTC
d_call: TRBD2; cdr3_length: 19; j_call: TRBJ2-4; v_call: TRBV7-3; clone_size: -; cdr3_aa: CASTQLTSGRAAGKNIQYF; cdr3_nt: TGTGCCAGCACCCAGCTGACTAGCGGGAGGGCCGCTGGCAAAAACATTCAGTACTTC
d_call: -; cdr3_length: 15; j_call: TRBJ2-7; v_call: TRBV19; clone_size: -; cdr3_aa: CASSEDTKTTYEQYF; cdr3_nt: TGTGCCAGTAGCGAAGACACAAAAACTACCTACGAGCAGTACTTC
d_call: -; cdr3_length: 18; j_call: TRBJ2-3; v_call: TRBV11-2; clone_size: -; cdr3_aa: CASSPTLPRETRADTQYF; cdr3_nt: TGTGCCAGCAGCCCTACCCTTCCCCGGGAGACCCGCGCAGATACGCAGTATTTT
d_call: TRBD2; cdr3_length: 15; j_call: TRBJ2-7; v_call: TRBV19; clone_size: -; cdr3_aa: CASSQLAGGPYEQYF; cdr3_nt: TGTGCCAGTAGTCAACTAGCGGGAGGGCCATACGAGCAGTACTTC
d_call: TRBD1; cdr3_length: 12; j_call: TRBJ1-5; v_call: TRBV27; clone_size: -; cdr3_aa: CASNPTGGPQHF; cdr3_nt: TGTGCCAGCAATCCGACAGGGGGGCCCCAGCATTTT
d_call: -; cdr3_length: 17; j_call: TRBJ2-2; v_call: TRBV7-9; clone_size: -; cdr3_aa: CASSSHVGGSNTGELFF; cdr3_nt: TGTGCCAGCAGCTCCCATGTGGGGGGCTCGAACACCGGGGAGCTGTTTTTT
d_call: TRBD2; cdr3_length: 13; j_call: TRBJ2-7; v_call: TRBV11-2; clone_size: -; cdr3_aa: CASSLGGIYEQYF; cdr3_nt: TGTGCCAGCAGCTTGGGAGGGATTTACGAGCAGTACTTC
d_call: -; cdr3_length: 15; j_call: TRBJ1-2; v_call: TRBV27; clone_size: -; cdr3_aa: CASSFFGTANYGYTF; cdr3_nt: TGTGCCAGCAGTTTCTTCGGCACAGCTAACTATGGCTACACCTTC
d_call: -; cdr3_length: 13; j_call: TRBJ2-2; v_call: TRBV5-1; clone_size: -; cdr3_aa: CASSHDNTGELFF; cdr3_nt: TGCGCCAGCAGCCACGACAACACCGGGGAGCTGTTTTTT
d_call: TRBD2; cdr3_length: 16; j_call: TRBJ2-7; v_call: TRBV28; clone_size: -; cdr3_aa: CASSLLGTGLLYEQYF; cdr3_nt: TGTGCCAGCAGTTTACTCGGGACGGGACTACTCTACGAGCAGTACTTC
d_call: -; cdr3_length: 15; j_call: TRBJ2-3; v_call: TRBV7-9; clone_size: -; cdr3_aa: CASNPRVGSTDTQYF; cdr3_nt: TGTGCCAGCAACCCCCGGGTTGGAAGCACAGATACGCAGTATTTT
d_call: -; cdr3_length: 15; j_call: TRBJ2-1; v_call: TRBV4-3; clone_size: once; cdr3_aa: CASSQDNLGYNEQFF; cdr3_nt: TGCGCCAGCAGCCAAGATAATTTAGGGTACAATGAGCAGTTCTTC
d_call: -; cdr3_length: 18; j_call: TRBJ2-4; v_call: TRBV5-4; clone_size: -; cdr3_aa: CASSLESSRLLAKNIQYF; cdr3_nt: TGTGCCAGCAGCTTGGAATCGTCCCGCCTCCTAGCCAAAAACATTCAGTACTTC
d_call: -; cdr3_length: 13; j_call: TRBJ2-7; v_call: TRBV7-9; clone_size: -; cdr3_aa: CASSLRGTYEQYF; cdr3_nt: TGTGCCAGCAGCTTACGGGGTACCTACGAGCAGTACTTC